This TCR beta chain was captured in a study of T cell changes during pregnancy in multiple sclerosis. The V and J ends lost 8 bases and 8 bases, in that order; junction bases with no gene match: 9. Germline V gene data show CDR1 as LGHNT and CDR2 as FRNRAP. This CDR3 is built from 14 residues. Profiled with immunoSEQ multiplex PCR; TCRdb holds only in-frame clones, not every one. Here the sample spans tens of thousands of clones, 70% to 90% being singletons. The chain is built from TRBV12-5 and TRBJ1-4, with 9 bases matching TRBD1. The sequences come from CD4+ T cells from peripheral blood mononuclear cells, collected after pregnancy. The receptor was isolated from a female donor with multiple sclerosis, enrolled in a pregnancy study. The CDR3 spells CASSPGQGYEKLFF. The CDR3 DNA follows: TGTGCTAGTTCTCCCGGACAGGGGTACGAAAAACTGTTTTTT.